Detailed here is one T cell receptor beta chain. Its antigen is unknown. The V gene lost 1 base and the J gene lost 7 bases, with 14 bases spanning the gap. Germline assignment: CDR1 MGHDK and CDR2 SYGVNS. The CDR3 runs 15 residues. The data were obtained in a study of cytomegalovirus exposure and HLA in healthy donors. Study results and caveats: Some TCR beta chains (roughly 160 of them) were listed as cytomegalovirus-associated. Most observed TCR sequences were rare, whereas some public TCRs were detected in many donors.

The PCR ran on 60 Vbeta and 13 Jbeta primers. Some clones are missing from TCRdb's copy, which holds only in-frame ones; the method was immunoSEQ multiplex PCR. This repertoire shows around 200,000 clones, less than 90% found once; its top ten account for 1.6%. Input material: PBMCs. This chain links TRBV25-1 with TRBJ2-1; tentative D call: TRBD1 (5 bases). This clonotype was sampled from a man in his fifties in good health and CMV-seronegative. CDR3 loop: CASSESSAGRNEQFF. CDR3 nucleotides: TGTGCCAGCAGTGAATCTTCCGCAGGGCGGAATGAGCAGTTCTTC.